The sequence of this T cell receptor (beta chain) was determined in a study of T cells in Graves' hyperthyroidism and ophthalmopathy. Overall study findings and caveats: Separation of ophthalmopathy from stable hyperthyroidism was achieved by a 13 V-J model. Progression to ophthalmopathy was predicted a median of approximately 6.4 months early.

Researchers took RNA transcripts and amplified the TCR beta CDR3 regions from them. Carried out on the TCR CDR3, a first-round RT-PCR used the HTBI primer set. TCRdb reprocessed the multiplex PCR reads via MiXCR and lists one record per CDR3 protein. The table shows roughly 500,000 distinct CDR3 sequences, with approximately 23% occurring only once. For this clonotype: Antigen specificity is unknown.

Uncontrolled infection, other autoimmune disease, pregnancy or lactation disqualified patients from enrolment. Diagnoses rested on clinical symptoms, serum thyroxine and TRAb, thyroid ultrasound and orbital computed tomography. V lost 4 bases to trimming and J lost 5 bases, with 11 bases between them. This CDR3 comprises 14 residues. The germline gives CDR1 MNHEY, CDR2 SVGAGI. The receptor was isolated from a woman in her 70s with Graves' ophthalmopathy. Sequencing used blood. The genes are TRBV6-5 and TRBJ2-2; D is uncertain. The CDR3 here is CASSSPSGTGELFF. CDR3 DNA sequence: TGTGCCAGCAGTTCCCCATCCGGGACCGGGGAGCTGTTTTTT.